This T cell receptor beta chain comes out of a study of OX40 agonist ivuxolimab in advanced cancers. Context from the whole study: Ivuxolimab was an agonistic, fully human IgG2 monoclonal antibody directed against OX40 (CD134), a costimulatory receptor. Of the approximately 50 dose-escalation patients, hepatocellular carcinoma was present in approximately 20, melanoma in approximately 15, renal cell carcinoma in 9 and head and neck cancer in 9. Prior anti-PD-1, anti-PD-L1 or anti-CTLA-4 therapy was permitted, and approximately 39% of dose-escalation patients had received checkpoint inhibitors. Intravenous ivuxolimab was administered to patients every 2 weeks at six dose levels: 0.01, 0.1, 0.3, 1.5, 3 and 10 mg/kg. Partial responses occurred in three dose-escalation patients, of whom one had hepatocellular carcinoma and two had cutaneous melanoma. Peripheral TCRbeta sequencing was intended to test whether TCR sequence diversity was altered and clonal T-cell expansion was caused by ivuxolimab. The paper describes the monotherapy dose-escalation part (N ≈ 52 patients) of the phase I trial of ivuxolimab. A male proportion of about 79% and a mean age of approximately 60 years, ranging from roughly 23 to 79, were recorded for the dose-escalation cohort. Study-wide findings and limitations: Low levels of normalized T-cell clonal expansion were also shown by some nonresponding patients. The antigen specificity of the peripheral T cells that underwent clonal expansion was not determined. At doses from 0.1 to 3.0 mg/kg, clonal expansion was seen in both CD4+ and CD8+ blood T cells between baseline and week 6. In partial responders in the 0.1-3.0 mg/kg groups, normalized peripheral clonal expansion was found to be among the lowest, especially among CD8+ T cells. After ivuxolimab, expanded clones were on average more numerous among CD8+ T cells than among CD4+ T cells.

Genomic DNA was extracted from sorted cells for sequencing of the TCRbeta CDR3 region. TCRbeta CDR3 regions were sequenced using the immunoSEQ Assay. TCRdb re-hosts the immuneACCESS table, in-frame sequences only. Its copies lack some clones; in the studies checked, an unresolved V gene accounts for under half of them, and the cause for the rest is not known. This sample lists around 82,000 clones; 88% were detected once. The top ten clonotypes cover about 0.8% of the sample. Patients with autoimmune disease history or receiving systemic immunosuppression were excluded from the trial. Peripheral blood for TCR sequencing was drawn from every dose cohort at baseline, at cycle 4 day 1 and at cycle 7 day 1. Samples came from an open-label, multicenter, first-in-human phase I dose-escalation trial of ivuxolimab. Adults with locally advanced or metastatic melanoma, renal cell carcinoma, hepatocellular carcinoma or head and neck squamous cell carcinoma were enrolled in the trial. CD4+ and CD8+ T cells were sorted separately from peripheral blood before TCR sequencing.

A word on this clone: The antigen it recognizes is unknown. The input lacks base qualities; no much larger clone sits a single base away.

From the cysteine through the phenylalanine, the CDR3 covers 14 amino acids. Kept here is only the CDR3 DNA, which spans 42 bases and is read in frame from base 1. The germline V gene encodes CDR1 SQVTM and CDR2 ANQGSEA. Compared with germline, V lacks 3 bases and J lacks 1 base; bases without a gene match: 5. Sample: CD4+ or CD8+ T cells sorted from blood, taken in a trial of the OX40 agonist ivuxolimab. This sequence was found in an adult with an advanced solid tumor such as melanoma, head and neck, liver or kidney cancer. The V and J segments used are TRBV29-1 and TRBJ1-1; 7 bases in between match TRBD1. Read as DNA, the sequence is TGCAGCGTTGAGGGACAGCCTAGGAACACTGAAGCTTTCTTT. Its product reads: CSVEGQPRNTEAFF.